This T cell receptor beta chain was recovered during a study of sequential checkpoint blockade in melanoma. Study background: Arm A got nivolumab then ipilimumab; arm B the reverse, 1:1. After both sequences, patients received maintenance nivolumab.

Method: immunoSEQ multiplex PCR; TCRdb's copy keeps in-frame clones and lacks some. Of some 13,000 clones in the sample, around 79% were seen once. The sample's treatment: randomized to nivolumab then ipilimumab (arm A) or the reverse (arm B). This clone is a singleton in its sample. The germline gives CDR1 MNHEY, CDR2 SMNVEV (reference sequence). This CDR3 spans 16 amino acids. Germline trimming cut 2 bases from V and 0 bases from J; bases unmatched to any gene: 4. The sample consisted of CD8+ T cells sorted from blood (inferred from file names), taken from a patient given nivolumab and ipilimumab in sequence. The sequence came from a human donor with melanoma. This chain links TRBV27 with TRBJ1-3; 7 positions match TRBD1. The CDR3 is CASSLGGTDSGNTIYF. The CDR3 DNA reads as TGTGCCAGCAGTTTAGGGGGGACAGACTCTGGAAACACCATATATTTT.